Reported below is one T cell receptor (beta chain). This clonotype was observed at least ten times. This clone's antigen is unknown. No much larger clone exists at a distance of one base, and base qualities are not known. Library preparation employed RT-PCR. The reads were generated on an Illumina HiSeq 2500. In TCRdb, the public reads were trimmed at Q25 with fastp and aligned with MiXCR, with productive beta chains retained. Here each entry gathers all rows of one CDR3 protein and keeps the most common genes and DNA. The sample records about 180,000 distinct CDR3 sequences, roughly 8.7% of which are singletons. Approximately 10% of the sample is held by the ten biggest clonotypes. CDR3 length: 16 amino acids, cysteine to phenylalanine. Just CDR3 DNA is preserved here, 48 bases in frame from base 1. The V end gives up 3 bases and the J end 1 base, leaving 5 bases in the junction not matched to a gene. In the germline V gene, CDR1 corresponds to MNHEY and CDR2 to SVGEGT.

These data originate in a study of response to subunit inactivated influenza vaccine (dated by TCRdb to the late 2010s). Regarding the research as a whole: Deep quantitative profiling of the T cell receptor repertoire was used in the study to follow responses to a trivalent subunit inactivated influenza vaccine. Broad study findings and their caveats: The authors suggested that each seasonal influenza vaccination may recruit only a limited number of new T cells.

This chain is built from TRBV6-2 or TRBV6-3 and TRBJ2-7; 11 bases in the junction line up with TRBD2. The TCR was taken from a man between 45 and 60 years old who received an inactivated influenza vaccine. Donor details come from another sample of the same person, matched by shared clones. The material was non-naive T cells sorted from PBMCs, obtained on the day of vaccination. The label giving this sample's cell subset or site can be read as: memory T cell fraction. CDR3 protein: CASSYVAGGISYEQYF. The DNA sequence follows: TGTGCCAGCAGTTATGTAGCGGGAGGGATTTCCTACGAGCAGTACTTC.